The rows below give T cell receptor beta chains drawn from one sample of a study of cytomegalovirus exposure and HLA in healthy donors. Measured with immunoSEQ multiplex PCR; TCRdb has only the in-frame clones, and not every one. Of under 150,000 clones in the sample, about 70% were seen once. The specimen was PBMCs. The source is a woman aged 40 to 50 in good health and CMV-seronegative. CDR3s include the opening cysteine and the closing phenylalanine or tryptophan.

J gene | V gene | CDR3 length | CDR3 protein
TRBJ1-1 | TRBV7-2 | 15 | CASSARGTGRLRAFF
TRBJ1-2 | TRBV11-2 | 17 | CASRGQGRMRLSDGYTF
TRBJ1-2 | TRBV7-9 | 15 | CSSSFGTGANYGYTF
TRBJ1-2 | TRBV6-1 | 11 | CASSDGLHYTF
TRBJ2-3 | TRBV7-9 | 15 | CSSSLGGGGADTQYF
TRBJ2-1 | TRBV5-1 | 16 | CASSVRGSGRGNEQFF
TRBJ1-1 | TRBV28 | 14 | CASTRQGARTEAFF
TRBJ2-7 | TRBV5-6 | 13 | CASSLWGLNEQYF
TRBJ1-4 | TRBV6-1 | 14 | CASSADRGRGKLFF
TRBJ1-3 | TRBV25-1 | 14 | CASSVSGLGNTIYF
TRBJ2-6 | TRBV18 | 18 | CASSPGGGQSSGANVLTF
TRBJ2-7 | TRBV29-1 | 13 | CSVLGGSSYEQYF
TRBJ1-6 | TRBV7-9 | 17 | CASSSNLQGVTSSPLHF
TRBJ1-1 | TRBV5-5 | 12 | CASSNTGTEAFF
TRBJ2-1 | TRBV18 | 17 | CASSPWAPGLADNEQFF
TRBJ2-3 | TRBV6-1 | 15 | CASSELAGATDTQYF
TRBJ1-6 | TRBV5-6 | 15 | CASSLGGGGDSPLHF